One sample yielded the 3 T cell receptor beta chains listed below, sequenced in a study of shared clonotypes between healthy human individuals. Method: immunoSEQ multiplex PCR; TCRdb's copy keeps in-frame clones and lacks some. The sample holds some 1,400,000 clones, around 97% seen once. Material for sequencing was naive CD4+ T cells sorted from blood. Specified subset: CD45RA+ positively selected. The receptor source for this set is a man under 40 in good health.

Only one count was recorded for this clone. The chain employs TRBV19 and TRBJ1-2; no firm D call. The V gene's germline CDR1 is LNHDA and CDR2 SQIVND (reference sequence). With 1 base removed from V and 4 bases from J, the gap between germline ends came to 7 bases. The CDR3 is 13 residues long. The CDR3 is CASSIARSYGYTF. The DNA for the CDR3 is TGTGCCAGTAGTATAGCACGGAGCTATGGCTACACCTTC.

This sequence joins TRBV6-1 and TRBJ2-7, with TRBD1 identical over 7 bases. This CDR3 has 13 amino acids. V trimming: 5 bases; J trimming: 2 bases; junction bases outside the gene matches: 3. Germline CDR1 is MNHNS and CDR2 is SASEGT. CDR3 nucleotides: TGTGCCAGCAGTTGGGACAGTCCCTACGAGCAGTACTTC. Its protein is CASSWDSPYEQYF.

The gene calls are TRBV4-1 and TRBJ2-2; TRBD2 is a possible D gene (6 bases). Germline V CDR1 and CDR2: MGHRA, YSYEKL. This CDR3 has 17 residues. V was pared by 0 bases and J by 1 base, with 12 bases between. DNA for the CDR3: TGCGCCAGCAGCCAAGAATCGGCGGGATGGAACACCGGGGAGCTGTTTTTT. Amino acid sequence: CASSQESAGWNTGELFF.